Sequencing of this T cell receptor (beta chain) was carried out in a study of T cell repertoires in cytomegalovirus infection. This clonotype was detected many times. TCRdb passed the reads through MiXCR, listing each CDR3 protein once. The repertoire holds roughly 280,000 distinct CDR3 sequences, with 12% to 15% as singletons. CDR3 length equals 14 residues. V was cut by 6 bases and J by 4 bases, with 15 bases left in between. Germline V gene data show CDR1 as MDHEN and CDR2 as SYDVKM. This sequence joins TRBV28 and TRBJ1-1; a weak D match, TRBD1 (6 bases). The TCR sequence derives from a human donor in good health (CMV status not recorded). Some clones in this sample may be carry-over from other donors' samples. The sequenced sample consisted of PBMCs. CDR3 coding DNA: TGTGCCAGCAGATCAGCAGGGGTCCCCACTGAAGCTTTCTTT. Its protein is CASRSAGVPTEAFF.